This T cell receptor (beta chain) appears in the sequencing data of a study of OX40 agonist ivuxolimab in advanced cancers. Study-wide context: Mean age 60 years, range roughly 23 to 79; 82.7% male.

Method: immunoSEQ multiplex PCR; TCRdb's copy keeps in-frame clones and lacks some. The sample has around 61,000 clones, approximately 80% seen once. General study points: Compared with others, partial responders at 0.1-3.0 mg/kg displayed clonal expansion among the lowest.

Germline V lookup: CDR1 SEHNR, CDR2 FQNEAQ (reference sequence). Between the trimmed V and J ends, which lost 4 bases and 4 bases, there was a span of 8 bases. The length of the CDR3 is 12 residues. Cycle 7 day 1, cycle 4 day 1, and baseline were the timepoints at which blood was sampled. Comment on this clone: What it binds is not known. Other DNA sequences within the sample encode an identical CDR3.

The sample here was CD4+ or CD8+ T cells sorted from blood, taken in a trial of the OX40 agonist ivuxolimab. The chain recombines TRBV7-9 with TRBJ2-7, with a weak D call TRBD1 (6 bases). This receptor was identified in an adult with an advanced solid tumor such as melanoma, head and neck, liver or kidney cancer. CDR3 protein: CASSSQGYEQYF. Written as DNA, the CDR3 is TGTGCCAGCAGCTCACAGGGTTACGAGCAGTACTTC.